This passage covers 23 T cell receptor beta chains from one sample sequenced in a study of shared clonotypes between healthy human individuals. Using immunoSEQ multiplex PCR, the repertoire was profiled, and TCRdb retains in-frame clones only, with some absent. The sample includes 2 million or so clones, about 95% of them seen just once. The naive CD8 population came from CD45RO-negative cells selected for CCR7, without terminally differentiated effector memory CD45RA+ cells. The source material was naive CD8+ T cells sorted from blood. All receptors come from a man younger than 30 in good health.

This rearrangement joins TRBV28 to TRBJ2-7; 11 positions match TRBD1. CDR1 and CDR2 from the germline V gene are MDHEN and SYDVKM. The ends lost 4 bases at V and 1 base at J; junction bases unmatched: 3. The CDR3 spans 15 residues. The CDR3 nucleotides are TGTGCCAGCAGTTACGGGACAGGGGGTTCCTACGAGCAGTACTTC. This encodes CASSYGTGGSYEQYF.

This rearrangement joins TRBV6-1 to TRBJ2-1; D is ambiguous. Between the trimmed V and J ends, which lost 9 bases and 0 bases, there was a span of 6 bases. From germline, CDR1 is MNHNS and CDR2 SASEGT. This CDR3 region has 12 residues. In DNA form, the CDR3 reads TGTGCCAGTTGGTACTCCTACAATGAGCAGTTCTTC. Amino acids: CASWYSYNEQFF.

The rearrangement uses TRBV10-3 and TRBJ2-7, with D perhaps TRBD2 (6 bases). The germline V and J ends were trimmed by 10 bases and 6 bases, with 16 bases remaining between them. CDR1 and CDR2 (germline): ENHRY, SYGVKD. The CDR3 consists of 12 residues. Here the CDR3 reads CATGYGGSEQYF. The CDR3 DNA follows: TGTGCCACCGGGTATGGGGGGAGCGAGCAGTACTTC.

The chain employs TRBV4-1 and TRBJ2-7; 9 bases line up with TRBD1. This CDR3 spans 18 amino acids. The ends lost 4 bases at V and 2 bases at J; junction bases unmatched: 15. The germline CDR1 and CDR2 sequences are MGHRA and YSYEKL. The CDR3 here is CASSRRQPRDREAYEQYF. As DNA, the CDR3 is TGCGCCAGCAGCCGAAGACAGCCCCGGGACAGGGAAGCCTACGAGCAGTACTTC.

The chain employs TRBV29-1 and TRBJ2-1; D perhaps matches TRBD2 (6 bases). This CDR3 is built from 13 residues. With 3 bases removed from V and 3 bases from J, the gap between germline ends came to 9 bases. Germline CDR1 is SQVTM and CDR2 is ANQGSEA. CDR3 in DNA: TGCAGCGTTGAGGGAGCGGGCTACAATGAGCAGTTCTTC. Encoded protein: CSVEGAGYNEQFF.

Comment on this clone: Other DNA sequences in this sample translate to the same CDR3. The chain combines TRBV5-6 with TRBJ1-1; D may be TRBD1 (5 bases). V was shortened by 3 bases and J by 1 base, with 7 bases between the two germline ends. Germline CDR1 and CDR2: SGHDT and YYEEEE. The CDR3 has 13 residues. CDR3 bases: TGTGCCAGCAGCTGGGACCGGAACACTGAAGCTTTCTTT. It codes for CASSWDRNTEAFF.

The V call is TRBV6-1, the J call TRBJ2-5; 8 positions match TRBD2. The CDR3 runs to 15 residues. Trimming removed 0 bases from V and 5 bases from J; junction bases left unmatched: 5. Germline V gene sequence: CDR1 MNHNS, CDR2 SASEGT. The CDR3 region has the DNA TGTGCCAGCAGTGAAGCCGGCGGGAGGTACGAGACCCAGTACTTC. Translating it yields CASSEAGGRYETQYF.

CDR3 protein: CASSQASQGAYEQYF. CDR3 bases: TGCGCCAGCAGCCAAGCGTCACAGGGGGCATACGAGCAGTACTTC. The chain is built from TRBV4-1 and TRBJ2-7; 9 nucleotides match TRBD1. The germline CDR1 and CDR2 sequences are MGHRA and YSYEKL. The CDR3 totals 15 residues. V lost 1 base and J lost 4; bases outside the gene matches: 5.

The chain employs TRBV6-5 and TRBJ1-1, with D possibly being TRBD1 (5 bases). In germline, CDR1 is MNHEY, CDR2 SVGAGI. Between the trimmed V and J ends, which lost 4 bases and 0 bases, there was a span of 9 bases. There are 14 residues in the CDR3. The CDR3 region has the DNA TGTGCCAGCAGTTCCGGGACGTTGAACACTGAAGCTTTCTTT. This gives the protein CASSSGTLNTEAFF.

This chain joins TRBV27 and TRBJ1-2; D is ambiguous. Trimming removed 0 bases from V and 5 bases from J, with 13 bases in between. CDR3 size: 15 residues. The V gene's germline CDR1 is MNHEY and CDR2 SMNVEV (reference sequence). The DNA for the CDR3 is TGTGCCAGCAGTTTATCTTCTTCAGCCCTTTATGGCTACACCTTC. It codes for CASSLSSSALYGYTF.

The CDR3 sequence is CASSLLPNEQFF. The CDR3 DNA sequence: TGTGCCAGCAGCTTGTTGCCCAATGAGCAGTTCTTC. The rearrangement uses TRBV7-9 and TRBJ2-1; D gene unclear. V lost 3 bases, J lost 6 bases, and 6 bases lay in between. The CDR3 contains 12 residues. Per germline, CDR1 SEHNR and CDR2 FQNEAQ (reference sequence).

The chain recombines TRBV6-5 with TRBJ2-4; 8 nucleotides align to TRBD1. Trimming cost V 11 bases and J 8 bases; bases outside gene matches: 8. The CDR3 is 12 residues long. The V gene's germline CDR1 is MNHEY and CDR2 SVGAGI. CDR3 in DNA: TGTGCCTCTTCCCCAGGGGGCTACATTCAGTACTTC. This translates into CASSPGGYIQYF.

The gene calls are TRBV4-1 and TRBJ1-1; possible D gene TRBD1, 5 bases. This CDR3 comprises 13 residues. V gave up 3 bases and J gave up 3 bases, with 8 bases separating them. Germline values: CDR1 MGHRA, CDR2 YSYEKL. CDR3 sequence: CASSHLGDTEAFF. The CDR3 nucleotides are TGCGCCAGCAGCCATCTAGGGGACACTGAAGCTTTCTTT.

The chain carries TRBV27 and TRBJ2-3; D is uncertain. V was pared by 1 base and J by 2 bases, with 7 bases between. Germline assignment: CDR1 MNHEY and CDR2 SMNVEV (reference sequence). The CDR3 totals 14 residues. The CDR3 sequence is CASSLWDDTDTQYF. For the CDR3, the DNA is TGTGCCAGCAGTTTATGGGATGACACAGATACGCAGTATTTT.

The V call is TRBV6-1, the J call TRBJ2-7; the D is unclear. V was trimmed by 1 base and J by 4 bases, leaving 8 bases between them. From germline, CDR1 is MNHNS and CDR2 SASEGT. CDR3 length: 13 residues. This CDR3 is CASSEGFMYEQYF. The CDR3 DNA reads TGTGCCAGCAGTGAAGGTTTTATGTACGAGCAGTACTTC.

A single count supports this clone. This sequence joins TRBV21-1 and TRBJ2-7; the table's D call, TRBD1, was not checked against the DNA. TRBV21-1 is shown as a pseudogene. The CDR3 totals 19 residues. CDR3 amino acids: CASSKIVHSRDRSSYEQYF. CDR3 bases: TGTGCCAGCAGCAAAATTGTCCACTCTCGGGACAGAAGCTCCTACGAGCAGTACTTC.

V and J are TRBV10-3 and TRBJ2-5, with unresolved D. Trimming left V 0 bases short and J 4 bases short, with 12 bases between. Germline V gene sequence: CDR1 ENHRY, CDR2 SYGVKD. CDR3 length: 15 residues. The CDR3 nucleotides read TGTGCCATCAGTGAGTCCCTCCTACCCGGAGAGACCCAGTACTTC. Translation: CAISESLLPGETQYF.

Concerning this clone: The identical CDR3 is also encoded by other nucleotide sequences in the sample. V and J are TRBV4-1 and TRBJ2-1; 8 bases line up with TRBD2. Looked up from germline, CDR1 is MGHRA and CDR2 is YSYEKL. After removal of 0 bases from V and 4 bases from J, the junction contained 5 bases not matched to a gene. CDR3 size: 16 residues. This CDR3 is CASSQDAGGGYNEQFF. DNA for the CDR3: TGCGCCAGCAGCCAAGATGCGGGGGGTGGATACAATGAGCAGTTCTTC.

J is TRBJ2-2 and V is TRBV10-1, with 9 bases lining up with TRBD2. Germline assignment: CDR1 WNHNN and CDR2 SYGVQD (reference sequence). V trimming: 0 bases; J trimming: 3 bases; junction bases outside the gene matches: 8. The CDR3 covers 18 residues. As DNA, the CDR3 is TGCGCCAGCAGTGAGTCTACTAGCGGGTCCAAGGACACCGGGGAGCTGTTTTTT. It translates to CASSESTSGSKDTGELFF.

The V gene is TRBV6-5, the J gene TRBJ1-1; D is unclear. Germline V lookup: CDR1 MNHEY, CDR2 SVGAGI. V lost 6 bases, J lost 5 bases, and 13 bases lay in between. The CDR3 consists of 13 residues. CDR3 amino acids: CASSPYEGTEAFF. The CDR3 DNA is TGTGCCAGCAGCCCATATGAGGGTACTGAAGCTTTCTTT.

The chain couples TRBV5-4 to TRBJ1-2, with D tentatively TRBD1 (6 bases). The CDR3 has 14 amino acids. The V gene's germline CDR1 is SGHNT and CDR2 YYREEE (reference sequence). The germline V and J ends were trimmed by 0 bases and 8 bases, with 14 bases remaining between them. CDR3 residues: CASSLVEGVEGYTF. CDR3 DNA sequence: TGTGCCAGCAGCTTGGTGGAGGGGGTGGAGGGCTACACCTTC.

The chain uses TRBV5-1 and TRBJ1-1; 9 positions match TRBD1. V was pared by 3 bases and J by 1 base, with 4 bases of the junction left unmatched. The CDR3 is 15 residues long. Germline CDR1 and CDR2: SGHRS and YFSETQ. The CDR3 reads CASSYTGGQNTEAFF. In DNA form, the CDR3 reads TGCGCCAGCAGCTACACAGGGGGCCAGAACACTGAAGCTTTCTTT.

To note about this clone: A read error may produce the germline difference seen at one junction end. Other DNA sequences in this specimen translate into the identical CDR3. The chain carries TRBV6-1 and TRBJ1-4; possibly TRBD1 for D (5 bases). The germline V gene encodes CDR1 MNHNS and CDR2 SASEGT. The CDR3 contains 15 residues. The CDR3 protein is CASSREGSTNEKLFF. The DNA of the CDR3 is TGCGCCAGCAGCAGGGAAGGGTCAACTAATGAAAAACTGTTTTTT.